The 20 T cell receptor beta chains below all came from one sample that was sequenced in a study of T cells in women clearing cervical HPV infection. The method was immunoSEQ multiplex PCR; TCRdb's version includes in-frame clones alone and lacks a portion of them. This sample's table has 20,000 to 25,000 clones. The sample comprised blood buffy coat. The receptors stem from a woman between 18 and 69 years old with a cervical HPV16 infection that either progressed to CIN3+ or cleared (not recorded which).

On this clone: The DNA ends 3 residues before the CDR3 does, and the rest of the CDR3 is filled in from the germline J gene. J is TRBJ1-1 and V is TRBV6-1; D uncertain. The CDR3 is 13 amino acids. Per the germline V gene, CDR1 is MNHNS and CDR2 is SASEGT. CDR3: CASSEAGELEAFF. The CDR3 DNA, read in part, is TGTGCCAGCAGTGAAGCCGGGGAGTTGGAA.

Concerning this clone itself: The read is 3 residues too short to cover the CDR3 end, so that end is filled in from the germline J gene. V is TRBV20-1 and J is TRBJ2-3, with 15 bases lining up with TRBD2. Losses at the gene ends were 6 bases for V and 6 bases for J; bases not matched to a gene: 10. In germline, CDR1 is DFQATT, CDR2 SNEGSKA (reference sequence). The length of the CDR3 is 16 residues. The CDR3 DNA, read in part, is TGCAGTGCCGGACTAGCGGGGGGGCCTACATTTGATACG. Protein product: CSAGLAGGPTFDT. The whole CDR3 is CSAGLAGGPTFDTQYF.

Concerning this clone itself: The CDR3 end lies 3 residues beyond the end of the read and is filled in from the germline J gene. The rearrangement links TRBV29-1 to TRBJ2-1, with 11 bases that match TRBD2. The length of the CDR3 is 15 residues. The V segment lost 5 bases and the J segment 6 bases; nucleotides outside the gene matches: 9. Germline values: CDR1 SQVTM, CDR2 ANQGSEA. CDR3 bases read: TGCAGCGTTAAAGCCCTAGCGGGGGGTACCAATGAG. Its translation is CSVKALAGGTNE. In full, the CDR3 is CSVKALAGGTNEQFF.

To note about this clone: The read falls 3 residues short of the CDR3 end, and the missing part is taken from the germline J gene. V gene TRBV5-1 combines with J gene TRBJ1-3; TRBD1 agrees at 10 bases. V lost 2 bases to trimming and J lost 4 bases; unmatched junction nucleotides: 6. Germline CDR1 is SGHRS and CDR2 is YFSETQ. There are 16 residues in the CDR3. CDR3 sequence: CASSFSGQGSGNTIYF. The sequenced part of the CDR3 DNA is TGCGCCAGCAGCTTCTCGGGACAGGGGTCCGGAAACACC.

Note on this clone: The sequence runs out 3 residues before the end of the CDR3; the remainder is reconstructed from the germline J gene. The gene calls are TRBV29-1 and TRBJ2-2; D is undetermined. The CDR3 loop spans 13 amino acids. CDR1 and CDR2 (germline): SQVTM, ANQGSEA. With 4 bases removed from V and 2 bases from J, the gap between germline ends came to 8 bases. The CDR3 DNA, read in part, is TGCAGCGTTGGGGCAAGAAACACCGGGGAG. The encoded protein is CSVGARNTGE. In full, the CDR3 is CSVGARNTGELFF.

A note on this clone: The read ends 3 residues early relative to the CDR3; the germline J gene fills the gap. The V call is TRBV5-1, the J call TRBJ1-1, with D maybe TRBD1 (6 bases). The CDR3 spans 15 residues. The V end was cut by 1 base, the J end by 5 bases, with 15 bases between. CDR1 and CDR2 (germline): SGHRS, YFSETQ. CDR3 protein: CASSLTQGSGTEAFF. Incomplete CDR3 DNA: TGCGCCAGCAGCTTGACGCAGGGGTCGGGGACTGAA.

About this clone itself: With the read ending 3 residues before the CDR3 end, the germline J gene is used to fill in that end. The chain employs TRBV30 and TRBJ1-5, with D tentatively TRBD1 (5 bases). CDR1 is GTSNPN, CDR2 SVGIG, per germline (reference sequence). The V and J ends lost 0 bases and 9 bases respectively, with 12 bases between them. The CDR3 consists of 13 residues. The sequenced part of the CDR3 DNA is TGTGCCTGGAGTGTTTTGGGAAGGGGGCCC. Translated: CAWSVLGRGP. The CDR3 in its entirety is CAWSVLGRGPQHF.

As regards this clone: The read ends 3 residues early relative to the CDR3; the germline J gene fills the gap. The chain uses TRBV5-1 and TRBJ2-3, with TRBD2 as a possible D gene (5 bases). CDR1 and CDR2 from the germline V gene are SGHRS and YFSETQ. The CDR3 covers 16 residues. Trimming pared 3 bases from V and 5 bases from J, leaving 19 bases between. The CDR3 is CASSSPSGSSGDTQYF. The sequenced part of the CDR3 DNA is TGCGCCAGCAGCTCTCCATCTGGTTCGAGCGGAGATACG.

Turning to this clone: The missing CDR3 end, 3 residues past where the read stops, is filled in from the germline J gene. This chain connects TRBV20-1 to TRBJ2-7, with D possibly TRBD2 on 6 matching bases. CDR1 and CDR2 (germline): DFQATT, SNEGSKA (reference sequence). The germline V and J ends were trimmed by 3 bases and 4 bases, with 7 bases remaining between them. This CDR3 comprises 11 residues. The CDR3 bases that were read are TGCAGTGCTAGCCGGGGGTACGAG. Its protein is CSASRGYE. The full CDR3 protein reads CSASRGYEQYF.

Details on this clone: The read halts 3 residues ahead of the CDR3 end, with the missing end drawn from the germline J gene. The genes are TRBV7-9 and TRBJ2-3; D is possibly TRBD1 (6 bases). This CDR3 is 12 amino acids long. Trimming shortened V by 7 bases and J by 5 bases, and 10 bases separated the two germline ends. From germline, CDR1 is SEHNR and CDR2 FQNEAQ (reference sequence). The DNA read from the CDR3 is TGTGCCAGCAAACTAGGGGGAGATACG. Translating it yields CASKLGGDT. The entire CDR3 is CASKLGGDTQYF.

On this clone: The read finishes 3 residues shy of the CDR3 end, and the germline J gene is used to complete it. V is TRBV7-9 and J is TRBJ2-7; D is undetermined. Per germline, CDR1 SEHNR and CDR2 FQNEAQ (reference sequence). V shed 1 base and J shed 3 bases, with 4 bases lying between them. The CDR3 length is 12 residues. The part of the CDR3 DNA that was read is TGTGCCAGCAGCTTAGTCAGCTACGAG. Protein product: CASSLVSYE. Given in full, the CDR3 is CASSLVSYEQYF. The whole variable domain, filled in from reference TRBV7-9 and TRBJ2-7, reads DTGVSQNPRHKITKRGQNVTFRCDPISEHNRLYWYRQTLGQGPEFLTYFQNEAQLEKSRLLSDRFSAERPKGSFSTLEIQRTEQGDSAMYLCASSLVSYEQYFGPGTRLTVT.

Notes on this clone: The CDR3 is cut off 3 residues early in the read; its end comes from the germline J gene. V gene TRBV20-1 combines with J gene TRBJ2-7, with TRBD2 matching 10 bases. Germline CDR1 is DFQATT and CDR2 is SNEGSKA (reference sequence). V was clipped by 6 bases and J by 6 bases; unmatched bases: 11. The CDR3 covers 14 residues. The CDR3 sequence is CSATSLAGDSEQYF. The sequenced CDR3 bases are TGCAGTGCCACTAGCCTAGCGGGAGATTCCGAG.

Of note for this clone: The read terminates 3 residues before the CDR3 end, so the remaining end is supplied by the germline J gene. Other DNA sequences in this sample translate to the same CDR3. The rearrangement uses TRBV5-1 and TRBJ2-5, with 8 bases identical to TRBD2. V lost 3 bases and J lost 5; bases outside the gene matches: 12. This CDR3 spans 16 amino acids. Germline lookup yields CDR1 SGHRS and CDR2 YFSETQ. CDR3 DNA, as far as it was read: TGCGCCAGCAGCTCCTCCGTGACTAGCGCCCAGGAGACC. It is translated as CASSSSVTSAQET. The full-length CDR3 reads as CASSSSVTSAQETQYF.

Remarks on this clone: The CDR3 goes on 3 residues after the read ends, and that part is filled in from the germline J gene. V is TRBV20-1 and J is TRBJ1-5; D possibly corresponds to TRBD1 (5 bases). Germline-derived CDR1 and CDR2 are DFQATT and SNEGSKA (reference sequence). With 6 bases removed from V and 8 bases from J, the gap between germline ends came to 26 bases. The CDR3 sequence is 16 residues long. CDR3 DNA (partial): TGCAGTGCCCCACGGGGGTTAGCGGGGACTTTGGAGCCC. Translation gives CSAPRGLAGTLEP. The full CDR3 sequence reads CSAPRGLAGTLEPQHF.

Concerning this clone: The CDR3 end falls 3 residues outside the read, so it is completed with the germline J gene. The chain combines TRBV7-2 with TRBJ2-1; tentatively, D is TRBD1 (5 bases). Trimming removed 2 bases at V and 5 bases at J, with 7 bases between. CDR1 and CDR2 (germline): SGHTA, FQGNSA. The CDR3 length is 13 residues. The CDR3 DNA, read in part, is TGTGCCAGCAGCTTAAGGACAAACAATGAG. It is translated as CASSLRTNNE. The full CDR3 protein is CASSLRTNNEQFF.

Comments on this clone: The read comes to an end 3 residues before the CDR3 does, leaving the germline J gene to fill in the end. The chain recombines TRBV20-1 with TRBJ1-1; 7 bases line up with TRBD1. V shed 0 bases and J 2 bases; nucleotides not matched to a gene: 9. The germline CDR1 and CDR2 sequences are DFQATT and SNEGSKA (reference sequence). The CDR3 is 16 residues long. The CDR3 here is CSARDRSRGGNTEAFF. Incomplete CDR3 DNA: TGCAGTGCTAGAGATCGTAGCAGAGGGGGCAACACTGAA.

A remark on this clone: The CDR3 goes on 3 residues after the read ends, and that part is filled in from the germline J gene. V and J are TRBV5-4 and TRBJ2-1; TRBD2 is a possible D gene (5 bases). The CDR3 spans 16 residues. V was clipped by 1 base and J by 4 bases, with 15 bases between them. Germline-derived CDR1 and CDR2 are SGHNT and YYREEE (reference sequence). CDR3 DNA, as far as it was read: TGTGCCAGCAGCTTGTTTGCGCGGGTGAGATACAATGAG. Encoded protein: CASSLFARVRYNE. In full, the CDR3 reads CASSLFARVRYNEQFF.

Details on this clone: The CDR3 goes on 3 residues after the read ends, and that part is filled in from the germline J gene. The chain links TRBV13 to TRBJ2-5; a weak D match, TRBD2 (5 bases). Germline V lookup: CDR1 PRHDT, CDR2 FYEKMQ (reference sequence). The CDR3 has 15 residues. V was cut by 0 bases and J by 2 bases, with 10 bases left in between. The CDR3 loop is CASSLGRGSQETQYF. The CDR3 bases that were read are TGTGCCAGCAGCTTAGGCCGGGGTTCTCAAGAGACC.

Concerning this clone: The DNA ends 3 residues before the CDR3 does, and the rest of the CDR3 is filled in from the germline J gene. This chain uses TRBV11-2 with TRBJ1-4; 9 bases are a match to TRBD1. Germline V gene data show CDR1 as SGHAT and CDR2 as FQNNGV. V lost 5 bases to trimming and J lost 8 bases; unmatched junction nucleotides: 6. The CDR3 is 14 amino acids. The DNA read from the CDR3 is TGTGCCAGCAGCCACACAGGGGGCCAGGAAAAA. As protein: CASSHTGGQEK. The CDR3 as a whole reads CASSHTGGQEKLFF.

The CDR3: CSARERVGAGGRYEQYF. The sequenced CDR3 bases are TGCAGTGCTAGGGAAAGGGTAGGAGCGGGAGGGCGTTACGAG. The chain carries TRBV20-1 and TRBJ2-7; 10 bases line up with TRBD2. Read coverage stops 3 residues before the CDR3 terminus; the germline J gene supplies the remainder. This CDR3 contains 17 residues. Germline-derived CDR1 and CDR2 are DFQATT and SNEGSKA (reference sequence). Germline trimming cut 3 bases from V and 4 bases from J; bases unmatched to any gene: 15.